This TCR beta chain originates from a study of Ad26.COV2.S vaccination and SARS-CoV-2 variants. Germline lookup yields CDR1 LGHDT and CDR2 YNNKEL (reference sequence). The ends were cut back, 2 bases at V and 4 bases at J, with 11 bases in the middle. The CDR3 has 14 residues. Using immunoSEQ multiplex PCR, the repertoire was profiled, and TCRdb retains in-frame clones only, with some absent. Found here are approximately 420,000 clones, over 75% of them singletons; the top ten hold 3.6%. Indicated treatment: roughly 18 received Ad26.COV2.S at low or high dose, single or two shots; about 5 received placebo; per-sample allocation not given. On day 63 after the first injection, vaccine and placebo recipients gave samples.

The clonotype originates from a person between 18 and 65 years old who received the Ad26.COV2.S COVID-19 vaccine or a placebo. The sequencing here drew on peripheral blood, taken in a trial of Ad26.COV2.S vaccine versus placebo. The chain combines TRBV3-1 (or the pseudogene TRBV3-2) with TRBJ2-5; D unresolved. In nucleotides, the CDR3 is TGTGCCAGCAGCCAACGTCCGGGCCCAGAGACCCAGTACTTC. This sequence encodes CASSQRPGPETQYF.